This T cell receptor (beta chain) was sequenced for a study of blood T cell repertoires in COVID-19. Measured with immunoSEQ multiplex PCR; TCRdb has only the in-frame clones, and not every one. Of 130,000 to 150,000 clones listed, 85% to 90% were seen once; the top ten hold approximately 11%. V was pared by 8 bases and J by 8 bases, with 9 bases of the junction left unmatched. This CDR3 comprises 13 residues. The clonotype comes from a man aged 55 to 69 who had recovered from COVID-19. The gene calls are TRBV12-3 or TRBV12-4 and TRBJ2-5; 9 bases are shared with TRBD2. The sequencing input was PBMCs or T cells enriched from blood (not recorded which). CDR3 sequence (DNA): TGTGCCAGCTCTAGCGGGGCAGCGGGAACCCAGTACTTC. It specifies CASSSGAAGTQYF.